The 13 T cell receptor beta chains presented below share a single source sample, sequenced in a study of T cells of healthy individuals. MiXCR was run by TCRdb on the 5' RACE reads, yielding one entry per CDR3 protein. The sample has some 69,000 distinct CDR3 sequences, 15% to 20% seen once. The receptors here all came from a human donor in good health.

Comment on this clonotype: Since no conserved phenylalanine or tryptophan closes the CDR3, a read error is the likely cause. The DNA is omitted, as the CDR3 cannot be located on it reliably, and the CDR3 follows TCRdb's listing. The chain's CDR3 is CASSLEWGSQAL. The chain combines TRBV7-9 with TRBJ2-4; TRBD1, the table's D call, was not compared with the DNA. The CDR3 sequence runs 12 residues, both termini included. The V gene's germline CDR1 is SEHNR and CDR2 FQNEAQ (reference sequence).

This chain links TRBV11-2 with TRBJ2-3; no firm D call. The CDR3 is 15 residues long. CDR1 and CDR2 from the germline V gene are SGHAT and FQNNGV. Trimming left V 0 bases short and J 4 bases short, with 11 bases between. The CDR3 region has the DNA TGTGCCAGCAGCTTAGAGTTCGACCCGGCAGATACGCAGTATTTT. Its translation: CASSLEFDPADTQYF.

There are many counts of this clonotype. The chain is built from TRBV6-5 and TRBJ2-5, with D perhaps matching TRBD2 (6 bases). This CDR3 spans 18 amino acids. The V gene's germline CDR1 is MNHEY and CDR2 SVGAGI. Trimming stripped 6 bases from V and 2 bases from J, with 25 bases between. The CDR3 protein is CASSRSRGAGRDQETQYF. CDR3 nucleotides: TGTGCCAGCAGCCGAAGCAGAGGAGCGGGTAGGGATCAAGAGACCCAGTACTTC.

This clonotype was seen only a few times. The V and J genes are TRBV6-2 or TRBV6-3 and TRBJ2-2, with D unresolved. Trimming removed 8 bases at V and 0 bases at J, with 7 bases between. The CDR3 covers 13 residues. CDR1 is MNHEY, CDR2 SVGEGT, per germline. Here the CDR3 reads CASGSPNTGELFF. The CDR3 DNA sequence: TGTGCCAGCGGGTCCCCGAACACCGGGGAGCTGTTTTTT.

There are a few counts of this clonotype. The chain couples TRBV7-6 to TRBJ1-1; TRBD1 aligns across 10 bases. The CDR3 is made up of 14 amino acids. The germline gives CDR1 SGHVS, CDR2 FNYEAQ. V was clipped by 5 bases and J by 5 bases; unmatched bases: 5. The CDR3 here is CASSKDRGWTEAFF. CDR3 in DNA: TGTGCCAGCAGCAAGGACAGGGGGTGGACTGAAGCTTTCTTT.

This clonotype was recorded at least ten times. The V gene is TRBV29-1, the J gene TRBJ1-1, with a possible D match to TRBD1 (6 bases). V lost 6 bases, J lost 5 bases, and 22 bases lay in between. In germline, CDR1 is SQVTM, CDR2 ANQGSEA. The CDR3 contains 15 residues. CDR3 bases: TGCAGCGTGGGCTATACAGGGCCTCTGGGAACTGAAGCTTTCTTT. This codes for CSVGYTGPLGTEAFF.

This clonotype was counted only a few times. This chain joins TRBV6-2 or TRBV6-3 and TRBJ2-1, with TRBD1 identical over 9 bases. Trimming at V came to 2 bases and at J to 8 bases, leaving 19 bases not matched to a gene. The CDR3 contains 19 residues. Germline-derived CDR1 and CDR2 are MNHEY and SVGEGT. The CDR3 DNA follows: TGTGCCAGCAGTTACCCCGAGGTTTACAGGGGGCAGGGGAGAGATGAGCAGTTCTTC. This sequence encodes CASSYPEVYRGQGRDEQFF.

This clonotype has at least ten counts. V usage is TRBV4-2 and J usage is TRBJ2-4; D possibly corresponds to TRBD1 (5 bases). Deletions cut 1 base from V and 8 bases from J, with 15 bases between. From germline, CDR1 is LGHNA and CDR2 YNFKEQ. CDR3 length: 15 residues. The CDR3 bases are TGTGCCAGCAGCCAAGTGGCAGGGCTTTATGACATTCAGTACTTC. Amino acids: CASSQVAGLYDIQYF.

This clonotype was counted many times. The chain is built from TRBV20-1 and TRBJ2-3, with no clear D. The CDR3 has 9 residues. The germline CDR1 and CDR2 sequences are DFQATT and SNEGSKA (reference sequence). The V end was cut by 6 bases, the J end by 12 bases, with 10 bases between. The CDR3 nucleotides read TGCAGTGCGCACCCCCTTCAGTATTTT. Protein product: CSAHPLQYF.

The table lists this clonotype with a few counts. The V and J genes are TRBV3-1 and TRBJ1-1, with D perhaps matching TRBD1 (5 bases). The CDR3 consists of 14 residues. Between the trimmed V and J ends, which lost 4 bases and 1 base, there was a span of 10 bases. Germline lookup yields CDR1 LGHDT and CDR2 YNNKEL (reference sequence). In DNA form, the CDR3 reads TGTGCCAGCAGCCGCTCCGGGGGGAACACTGAAGCTTTCTTT. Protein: CASSRSGGNTEAFF.

CDR3 coding DNA: TGCAGTGCTAGTGCCCTACGGGACAGCCCGTGGAAAGAGACCCAGTACTTC. This encodes CSASALRDSPWKETQYF. V usage is TRBV20-1 and J usage is TRBJ2-5; 7 positions match TRBD1. The CDR3 length is 17 residues. Germline V gene data show CDR1 as DFQATT and CDR2 as SNEGSKA (reference sequence). Germline trimming cut 3 bases from V and 3 bases from J; bases unmatched to any gene: 16.

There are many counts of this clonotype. The CDR3 nucleotides read TGTGCCAGCAGTGGTCTCCGGGACAGCCAAGAGACCCAGTACTTC. Translating it yields CASSGLRDSQETQYF. The rearrangement links TRBV6-1 to TRBJ2-5; 7 bases line up with TRBD1. The CDR3 is 15 amino acids. Germline trimming cut 4 bases from V and 1 base from J; bases unmatched to any gene: 6. Germline loops: CDR1 MNHNS, CDR2 SASEGT.

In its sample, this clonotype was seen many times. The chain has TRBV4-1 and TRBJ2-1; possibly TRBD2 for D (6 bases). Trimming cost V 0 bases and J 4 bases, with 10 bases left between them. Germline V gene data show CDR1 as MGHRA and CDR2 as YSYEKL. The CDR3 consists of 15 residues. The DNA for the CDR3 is TGCGCCAGCAGCCAAGATGTCGCGGGGTACAATGAGCAGTTCTTC. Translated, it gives CASSQDVAGYNEQFF.